The present T cell receptor beta chain was sequenced within a study of blood T cell repertoires in COVID-19. This clone was picked up one time. CDR3 length: 13 amino acids. Germline CDR1 is GTSNPN and CDR2 is SVGIG (reference sequence). V lost 0 bases and J lost 4, with 7 bases in between. The data were produced by immunoSEQ multiplex PCR, yet TCRdb's version contains in-frame clones alone and is incomplete. The sample has approximately 170,000 clones, more than 70% seen once; the top ten hold around a fifth. The receptor comes from a woman in her 70s who had recovered from COVID-19. What was sequenced was peripheral blood. This chain links TRBV30 with TRBJ1-5; a weak D match, TRBD1 (6 bases). The CDR3 nucleotides read TGTGCCTGGAGTGTAGGGGGAAATCAGCCCCAGCATTTT. Translated: CAWSVGGNQPQHF. Looking up the rest from reference TRBV30 and TRBJ1-5 gives the full variable domain: SQTIHQWPATLVQPVGSPLSLECTVEGTSNPNLYWYRQAAGRGLQLLFYSVGIGQISSEVPQNLSASRPQDRQFILSSKKLLLSDSGFYLCAWSVGGNQPQHFGDGTRLSIL.